Reported below is one T cell receptor beta chain. Its antigen is unidentified. The sample is drawn from a study of OX40 agonist ivuxolimab in advanced cancers. Study-level background: An anti-OX40 (CD134) antibody with agonistic activity, ivuxolimab, was administered to patients. The dose-escalation cohort was over 65% male, with a mean age of around 60 years, ranging about 23 to 80. General study results and limits: The study found among the lowest clonal expansion in partial responders at 0.1-3.0 mg/kg.

The length of the CDR3 is 18 residues. Looked up from germline, CDR1 is MGHRA and CDR2 is YSYEKL. Germline trimming cut 4 bases from V and 0 bases from J; bases unmatched to any gene: 7. Profiling relied on immunoSEQ multiplex PCR, and the TCRdb table lists in-frame clones only, not all of them. The sample records under 90,000 clones, about four fifths being singletons. Exclusion of a patient followed from autoimmune disease history or systemic immunosuppression. Specimen: CD4+ or CD8+ T cells sorted from blood, collected in a trial of the OX40 agonist ivuxolimab. This receptor was taken from an adult with an advanced solid tumor such as melanoma, head and neck, liver or kidney cancer. The chain carries TRBV4-1 and TRBJ2-6; 9 bases match TRBD1. CDR3 sequence: CASSRTGGSPSGANVLTF. DNA of the CDR3: TGCGCCAGCAGCCGCACAGGGGGCTCCCCCTCTGGGGCCAACGTCCTGACTTTC.